What follows is one T cell receptor (beta chain) and its context. As yet, its antigen is unknown. The data were taken from a study of blood T cells in healthy people across ages. The second PCR ran about 6 to 12 cycles with a sample-barcoded 5' primer and J-beta primers. Every molecule of cDNA carried a tag from a template-switch adaptor with 12 random nucleotides. TCRdb re-derived calls from the 5' RACE reads in MiXCR, one entry per CDR3 protein. Here the sample spans hundreds of thousands of distinct CDR3 sequences, around 25% being singletons. Study observations and caveats: As age increased, TCR beta diversity per million T cells fell in a roughly linear fashion. Expanded clonotype changes were possibly confounded by unknown donor CMV status.

A further study also used this sample, focusing on T cells of mothers and their children. That paper states: Researchers put all of the extracted RNA into cDNA synthesis, using approximately 1.5 ug per 15 ul.

Sequenced material: blood. The TCR comes from a boy aged 10-17 years in good health.

CDR3 loop: CASSRRQGVHEQYF. CDR3 nucleotide sequence: TGTGCCAGCAGCAGACGACAGGGGGTCCACGAGCAGTACTTC. This chain links TRBV11-1 with TRBJ2-7; TRBD1 matches at 9 bases. Germline V gene data show CDR1 as SGHAT and CDR2 as FQDESV (reference sequence). After removal of 5 bases from V and 5 bases from J, the junction contained 7 bases not matched to a gene. CDR3 length: 14 residues. The variable domain in full, completed from reference TRBV11-1 and TRBJ2-7, reads EAEVAQSPRYKITEKSQAVAFWCDPISGHATLYWYRQILGQGPELLVQFQDESVVDDSQLPKDRFSAERLKGVDSTLKIQPAELGDSAMYLCASSRRQGVHEQYFGPGTRLTVT.